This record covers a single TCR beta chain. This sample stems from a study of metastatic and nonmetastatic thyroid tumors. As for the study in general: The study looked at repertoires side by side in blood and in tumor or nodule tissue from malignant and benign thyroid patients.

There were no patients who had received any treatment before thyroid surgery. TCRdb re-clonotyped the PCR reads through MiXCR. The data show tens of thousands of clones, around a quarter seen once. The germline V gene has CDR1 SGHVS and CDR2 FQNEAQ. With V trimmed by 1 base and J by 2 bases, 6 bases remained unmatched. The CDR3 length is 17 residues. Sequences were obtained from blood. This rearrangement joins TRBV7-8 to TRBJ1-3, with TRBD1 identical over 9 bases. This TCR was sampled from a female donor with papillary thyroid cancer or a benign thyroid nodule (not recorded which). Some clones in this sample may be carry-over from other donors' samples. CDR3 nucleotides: TGTGCCAGCAGCTTAGAGACAGGGGGGGCGGCTGGAAACACCATATATTTT. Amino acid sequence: CASSLETGGAAGNTIYF.